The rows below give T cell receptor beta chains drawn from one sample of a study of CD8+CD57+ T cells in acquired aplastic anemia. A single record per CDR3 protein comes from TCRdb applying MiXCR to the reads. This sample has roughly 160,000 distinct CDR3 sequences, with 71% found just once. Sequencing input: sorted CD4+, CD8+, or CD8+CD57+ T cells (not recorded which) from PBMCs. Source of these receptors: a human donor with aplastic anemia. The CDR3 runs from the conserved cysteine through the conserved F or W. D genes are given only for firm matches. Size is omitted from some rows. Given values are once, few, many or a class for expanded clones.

CSATDSTNSPLHF,TGCAGTGCTACAGACAGCACTAATTCACCCCTCCACTTT,NA,TRBV20-1,TRBJ1-6,13,NA
CASSLAAQTEAFF,TGCGCCAGCAGCTTGGCCGCGCAGACTGAAGCTTTCTTT,NA,TRBV5-1,TRBJ1-1,13,NA
CSAPGTDNNEQFF,TGCAGTGCCCCAGGGACGGATAACAATGAGCAGTTCTTC,NA,TRBV20-1,TRBJ2-1,13,many
CASSQDSEYEQYF,TGTGCCAGCAGCCAAGATTCAGAATACGAGCAGTACTTC,NA,TRBV14,TRBJ2-7,13,once
CSARVGAGVYEQYF,TGCAGTGCTAGAGTAGGAGCGGGAGTCTACGAGCAGTACTTC,TRBD2,TRBV20-1,TRBJ2-7,14,NA
CAIWGPSTDTQYF,TGTGCCATCTGGGGTCCTAGCACAGATACGCAGTATTTT,NA,TRBV15,TRBJ2-3,13,NA
CATSEWEMGNVQFF,TGTGCCACCAGCGAGTGGGAGATGGGGAATGTGCAGTTCTTC,NA,TRBV15,TRBJ2-1,14,NA
CSASPIKAIDYSPLHF,TGCAGTGCTAGTCCGATAAAGGCCATAGATTATTCACCCCTCCACTTT,NA,TRBV20-1,TRBJ1-6,16,few
CASSLDRQVHYGYTF,TGTGCCAGCAGCTTAGACCGACAAGTTCACTATGGCTACACCTTC,NA,TRBV7-3,TRBJ1-2,15,NA
CASSQTGRKNYSNQPQHF,TGCGCCAGCAGCCAGACAGGGAGGAAGAATTATAGCAATCAGCCCCAGCATTTT,TRBD1,TRBV5-1,TRBJ1-5,18,NA
CSATSSTEAFF,TGCAGTGCGACCTCCTCCACTGAAGCTTTCTTT,NA,TRBV20-1,TRBJ1-1,11,NA
CSARAGTGDTEAFF,TGCAGTGCTAGGGCCGGGACAGGGGACACTGAAGCTTTCTTT,TRBD1,TRBV20-1,TRBJ1-1,14,many
CASRGLAGAYNEQFF,TGTGCCAGCAGGGGACTAGCGGGGGCCTACAATGAGCAGTTCTTC,TRBD2,TRBV12-3/TRBV12-4,TRBJ2-1,15,NA
CASSLVGQGSGELFF,TGTGCCAGCAGCTTAGTCGGACAGGGATCCGGGGAGCTGTTTTTT,TRBD1,TRBV7-2,TRBJ2-2,15,NA
CSATEHHNSPLHF,TGCAGTGCTACTGAACACCATAATTCACCCCTCCACTTT,NA,TRBV20-1,TRBJ1-6,13,NA
CSAHKRDAGELFF,TGCAGTGCCCACAAGAGAGACGCCGGGGAGCTGTTTTTT,NA,TRBV20-1,TRBJ2-2,13,NA
CASSLGSHDYTF,TGCGCCAGCAGCTTGGGGTCGCACGACTACACCTTC,NA,TRBV5-1,TRBJ1-2,12,NA
CASSLYPPEVTGANTEAFF,TGTGCCAGCAGCCTCTATCCCCCTGAGGTAACAGGGGCAAACACTGAAGCTTTCTTT,TRBD1,TRBV5-5,TRBJ1-1,19,few
CASSSLGTSGQISYEQYF,TGTGCCAGCAGTTCCCTGGGGACTAGCGGGCAAATCTCCTACGAGCAGTACTTC,TRBD2,TRBV7-2,TRBJ2-7,18,once
CSARALDGNNEQFF,TGCAGTGCTAGAGCCCTGGACGGGAACAATGAGCAGTTCTTC,NA,TRBV20-1,TRBJ2-1,14,NA
CASSLDRAFEQYF,TGCGCCAGCAGCTTGGACAGGGCCTTCGAGCAGTACTTC,NA,TRBV5-1,TRBJ2-7,13,NA
CASSQARSSSFPYEQYF,TGTGCCAGCAGCCAAGCCCGGTCGTCCAGCTTCCCCTACGAGCAGTACTTC,NA,TRBV3-1,TRBJ2-7,17,NA
CASSFYGQGDPFF,TGTGCCAGCAGTTTTTACGGACAGGGGGATCCTTTCTTT,TRBD1,TRBV12-3/TRBV12-4,TRBJ1-1,13,NA
CASSLNVNTEAFF,TGTGCCAGCAGCTTAAATGTGAACACTGAAGCTTTCTTT,NA,TRBV7-9,TRBJ1-1,13,NA
CSASGGLRGQGDYGYTF,TGCAGTGCTAGCGGAGGGTTACGGGGACAGGGGGACTATGGCTACACCTTC,TRBD1,TRBV20-1,TRBJ1-2,17,many
CASSPASSYNSPLHF,TGTGCCAGTAGCCCCGCGAGCTCCTATAATTCACCCCTCCACTTT,NA,TRBV19,TRBJ1-6,15,NA
CATSEWTGGVYEQYF,TGTGCCACCAGTGAATGGACCGGGGGCGTCTACGAGCAGTACTTC,NA,TRBV24-1,TRBJ2-7,15,NA
CSARDLEGLSYGYTF,TGCAGTGCTAGAGATCTCGAGGGGCTTAGCTATGGCTACACCTTC,NA,TRBV20-1,TRBJ1-2,15,NA
CSASLAAPDTQYF,TGCAGTGCTAGTCTGGCAGCCCCAGATACGCAGTATTTT,NA,TRBV20-1,TRBJ2-3,13,NA
CASSGTGELFF,TGTGCCAGCAGCGGGACCGGGGAGCTGTTTTTT,NA,TRBV7-9,TRBJ2-2,11,NA
CASSQDPYRDQETQYF,TGTGCCAGCAGCCAAGATCCTTACAGGGATCAAGAGACCCAGTACTTC,NA,TRBV3-1,TRBJ2-5,16,NA
CSARGGGGNNQPQHF,TGCAGTGCTAGAGGGGGAGGGGGCAACAATCAGCCCCAGCATTTT,TRBD1,TRBV20-1,TRBJ1-5,15,NA
CASSLKPGADTQYF,TGTGCCAGCAGTCTAAAGCCTGGGGCAGATACGCAGTATTTT,NA,TRBV2,TRBJ2-3,14,NA
CATRRGGANNNSPLHF,TGTGCCACACGAAGGGGGGGTGCAAACAATAATTCACCCCTCCACTTT,NA,TRBV19,TRBJ1-6,16,NA
CATGHEGLESETQYF,TGTGCCACCGGACACGAGGGACTAGAGTCAGAGACCCAGTACTTC,TRBD2,TRBV12-3/TRBV12-4,TRBJ2-5,15,NA
CASSSQRRGNEQFF,TGTGCCAGCAGCTCCCAACGTCGGGGCAATGAGCAGTTCTTC,NA,TRBV7-6,TRBJ2-1,14,few
CASSFRGSYNSPLHF,TGTGCCAGCAGTTTTAGGGGCTCCTATAATTCACCCCTCCACTTT,NA,TRBV12-3/TRBV12-4,TRBJ1-6,15,once
CSVRTRHNEQFF,TGCAGCGTTAGAACTAGGCATAATGAGCAGTTCTTC,NA,TRBV29-1,TRBJ2-1,12,NA
CASSLARGREYTGELFF,TGTGCCAGCAGCTTAGCCAGGGGCAGGGAATACACCGGGGAGCTGTTCTTT,NA,TRBV7-9,TRBJ2-2,17,NA
CASSEGISYEQFF,TGTGCCAGCAGTGAAGGGATCTCCTACGAGCAGTTCTTC,NA,TRBV2,TRBJ2-1,13,NA
CASSSNTEAFF,TGTGCCAGCAGCTCGAACACTGAAGCTTTCTTT,NA,TRBV7-9,TRBJ1-1,11,NA
CASSEPGQLMNTEAFF,TGTGCCAGCAGCGAACCGGGACAGCTAATGAACACTGAAGCTTTCTTT,TRBD1,TRBV7-9,TRBJ1-1,16,NA
CATSDLPGQGSRSDTGELFF,TGTGCCACCAGTGATTTGCCGGGACAGGGTAGTCGCTCGGACACCGGGGAGCTGTTTTTT,TRBD1,TRBV24-1,TRBJ2-2,20,NA
CASSLGGTSDYNEQFF,TGTGCCAGCAGCCTCGGAGGGACTAGCGACTACAATGAGCAGTTCTTC,TRBD2,TRBV6-4,TRBJ2-1,16,many
CSAAFYTEAFF,TGCAGTGCCGCTTTTTACACTGAAGCTTTCTTT,NA,TRBV20-1,TRBJ1-1,11,NA
CASSLSATGGADTQYF,TGTGCCAGCAGCTTAAGCGCGACAGGGGGCGCAGATACGCAGTATTTT,TRBD1,TRBV7-3,TRBJ2-3,16,NA
CASSESGKAEQFF,TGCGCCAGCAGTGAGTCGGGCAAAGCTGAGCAGTTCTTC,NA,TRBV10-1,TRBJ2-1,13,NA